This T cell receptor (beta chain) was recorded in a study of T cell responses to AZD1222 COVID-19 vaccine (dated by TCRdb to 2020 to 2022). In terms of the full investigation: AZD1222 recipients with second doses at about 4 weeks or about 12 weeks were pooled, because spike-specific TCR depth and breadth did not differ between schedules. A total of approximately 240 trial participants underwent TCR sequencing, of whom around 200 received two doses of AZD1222 and approximately 25 received two doses of the MenACWY control vaccine. Enrollment into the trials was organized by age into subgroups of 18-55, 56-69 and 70-plus years, and those subgroups contained roughly 140, 27 and 60 TCR-sequenced participants, respectively. The full study reports these points: Conclusions about previously exposed vaccinees are limited because only six or seven AZD1222 recipients were SARS-CoV-2 seropositive at baseline. The 56-69-year group was small, and its depth increase did not reach significance, likely because of low power. Vaccine-associated CD4 TCRs spanned the whole spike protein, with dominant responses in regions 160-218 and 743-854. After two AZD1222 doses, both the breadth and the depth of spike-specific TCRs were significantly higher than at day 0 and than in MenACWY recipients. Participants were mostly white British, with more females than males. The authors suggested clonal diversity may have been underestimated. Epitopes outside the regions mutated in the B.1.351 and B.1.1.7 variants were reportedly recognized by nearly half of the unique spike-specific TCRs. Because no samples from the day 14 peak response were available, repertoires could be characterized only after the peak T cell response.

The CDR3 regions of human TCRbeta chains were subjected to immunosequencing. In the paper's pipeline: TCRs in the repertoires were compared against a reference library of SARS-CoV-2-specific TCRs that had been generated with the MIRA antigen-specificity platform. Breadth was defined as the fraction of unique TCRs that were SARS-CoV-2-associated. Depth was defined as the fraction of total T cells that were SARS-CoV-2-associated. Using the MIRA data, each spike-specific TCR was mapped to the spike region that the TCR reacts to and placed in a CD4 or CD8 class. Log10-transformed breadth and depth values were compared by one-way ANOVA with Sidak's multiple comparisons tests. TCRdb's version of the immuneACCESS table is confined to in-frame rearrangements and falls short of the full clone set. An unresolved V gene accounts for under half of the shortfall where checked; the remainder is of unknown origin. V and J calls and clone size are copied from that table; D and trimming were computed from the DNA. Within this sample are 150,000 or so clones, with about nine tenths of them counted one time only. In total, the top ten clones hold around 1.3% of the sample.

Based on the germline V gene, the CDR1 and CDR2 sequences are MNHEY and SVGAGI. Ends trimmed: V by 6 bases, J by 0 bases; bases unmatched to a gene: 4. Reading from cysteine to phenylalanine, the CDR3 counts 15 amino acids. This entry keeps only the CDR3 DNA: 45 bases, framed from base 1. The time point label for this specimen denotes: baseline before first vaccination. Vaccinee samples were obtained from the UK trials COV001 and COV002, which included a single-blind randomized controlled phase 2/3 trial of AZD1222 (ChAdOx1 nCoV-19) in healthy adults. For TCRbeta chain sequencing, PBMC samples from trial participants were taken at day 0 and at day 28 after the second dose. Comment on this clone: The specificity of this receptor is unknown. Within one base of it there is no much larger clone, and no base qualities were kept.

This TCR was recovered from an adult in good health. Sequenced material: peripheral blood, taken on day 0 of AZD1222 vaccination. This chain joins TRBV6-5 to TRBJ1-3; TRBD1 agrees with 8 junctional bases. The CDR3 is CASSSGGASGNTIYF. The DNA sequence follows: TGTGCCAGCAGCTCAGGGGGCGCCTCTGGAAACACCATATATTTT.